This T cell receptor beta chain is drawn from a study of CD8 T cells in Susac syndrome. Looking at the study overall: When their blood was taken, the Susac syndrome patients had either not yet had any therapy, were taking corticosteroids, or were taking intravenous immunoglobulin alone.

Random hexamers served to reverse transcribe roughly 0.45 to 1 ug RNA. TCRdb passed the immunoSEQ multiplex PCR reads through MiXCR, listing each CDR3 protein once. The table lists approximately 260,000 distinct CDR3 sequences, 90% to 97% of them singletons. Sequenced material: CD4+ T cells from PBMCs. The origin of this receptor is a human donor with Susac syndrome.

The CDR3 DNA follows: TGTGCCACCCGACAGGGGGCGAACACCGGGGAGCTGTTTTTT. Protein sequence: CATRQGANTGELFF. V is TRBV27 and J is TRBJ2-2; 9 bases are a match to TRBD1. V was clipped by 10 bases and J by 0 bases; unmatched bases: 3. The CDR3 extends over 14 amino acids. CDR1 and CDR2 from the germline V gene are MNHEY and SMNVEV (reference sequence).